This T cell receptor (beta chain) was obtained from a study of blood T cell repertoires in COVID-19 (dated by TCRdb to about 2020). Study-level background: The collaborator samples originated in the United States, Italy and Spain and spanned the acute and convalescent phases of COVID-19. Sample metadata almost always included a de-identified subject ID, COVID-19 status, age in years and sex. Where available, HLA class I and class II types were obtained from metadata supplied by the sample provider rather than from assay-based typing. The repertoires were released in a freely available public database intended as a resource for research on the immune response to SARS-CoV-2. Samples came from the ongoing ImmuneRACE study (first 160 participants) plus 1,254 subjects from 6 global collaborators. The dataset comprised deeply sampled blood TCRbeta repertoires from subjects exposed to, actively infected with, or recovered from COVID-19. The prospective study material was composed of cDNA or gDNA derived from T cells, B-cell-depleted T cells, or PBMCs.

TCRbeta CDR3 regions were amplified from genomic DNA using the immunoSEQ Assay, a bias-controlled multiplex PCR. Per the original workflow: The number of nucleated cells in each sample was estimated by amplification of reference gene primers within the assay. To quantify the absolute abundance of each unique TCRbeta CDR3 rearrangement, sequence reads were collapsed and filtered. For each sample, productive Simpson clonality was calculated as the square root of Simpson's diversity index over productive rearrangements. TCRdb provides this immuneACCESS table in a form limited to in-frame rearrangements. Some clones are lacking; in checked studies, under half of them reflect an unresolved V gene, and why the rest are absent is not known. V, J and clone size are those of that table, while D and trimming were read from the DNA. This sample holds some 27,000 clones; about two thirds were observed only once. The biggest ten clones account for about a sixth of the sample.

Including the terminal cysteine and phenylalanine, the CDR3 comprises 12 residues. Only the CDR3 portion is preserved as DNA: 36 bases, with reading frame beginning at the first base. V is cut by 5 bases and J by 3 bases, and the space between the germline ends is 8 bases. CDR1 and CDR2, looked up from the germline V gene, are SGHTA and FQGNSA. Concerning this clone: No antigen is known for it. The input lacks base qualities; no much larger clone sits a single base away.

The collaborating institutions used their own protocols to collect whole blood in K2EDTA tubes. For TCRbeta analysis, collaborators shipped samples as frozen whole blood, isolated PBMCs, or DNA extracted from either of those sample types. Broader findings and caveats from the paper: Clinical and demographic metadata were provided uncurated, with the amount varying by source and participant.

Material for sequencing was peripheral blood. The chain uses TRBV7-2 and TRBJ2-7, with the identity of the D gene unclear. This TCR came from a human donor in a cohort sampled during active COVID-19. The CDR3: CASSRFSYEQYF. The nucleotide sequence reads TGTGCCAGCAGCCGTTTCAGCTACGAGCAGTACTTC. Full variable domain (CDR3 extended with the reference TRBV7-2 and TRBJ2-7 proteins): GAGVSQSPSNKVTEKGKDVELRCDPISGHTALYWYRQSLGQGLEFLIYFQGNSAPDKSGLPSDRFSAERTGGSVSTLTIQRTQQEDSAVYLCASSRFSYEQYFGPGTRLTVT.